Below are 21 T cell receptor beta chains sequenced from a single sample in a study of T-cell reconstitution after alpha-beta-depleted transplantation in children. Preparing the TCRbeta library involved the use of unique molecular identifiers. Using its own MiXCR run on the PCR reads, TCRdb lists one record per CDR3 protein. The table has a few hundred thousand distinct CDR3 sequences, about a quarter seen once; the top ten hold about 35%. The sample was PBMCs, taken before TCRalphabeta/CD19-depleted stem cell transplant. The receptors shown here come from a boy less than two years old with Wiskott-Aldrich syndrome, due to receive a stem cell transplant.

This clonotype turned up a few times. The chain links TRBV10-3 to TRBJ1-3; 7 bases are a match to TRBD1. Germline CDR1 ENHRY, CDR2 SYGVKD. V dropped 8 bases and J dropped 0; count of bases not matched to a gene: 4. The CDR3 has 14 residues. CDR3 residues: CAIGQDSSGNTIYF. CDR3 bases: TGTGCCATCGGACAGGACTCCTCTGGAAACACCATATATTTT.

This clonotype has just a few counts. This chain links TRBV20-1 with TRBJ2-5; no definite D call. V shed 1 base and J shed 5 bases, with 11 bases lying between them. Germline values: CDR1 DFQATT, CDR2 SNEGSKA (reference sequence). The CDR3 has 13 amino acids. For the CDR3, the DNA is TGCAGTGCTAGAGCCCTAACGCGGGAGACCCAGTACTTC. Translated, it gives CSARALTRETQYF.

The V call is TRBV20-1, the J call TRBJ2-3; D is possibly TRBD1 or TRBD2 (5 bases each). CDR1 is DFQATT, CDR2 SNEGSKA, per germline (reference sequence). The germline V and J ends were trimmed by 5 bases and 6 bases, with 15 bases remaining between them. The CDR3 sequence is 13 residues long. The CDR3 loop is CSALRDPWDTQYF. The DNA of the CDR3 is TGCAGTGCTCTTAGGGACCCCTGGGATACGCAGTATTTT.

This clonotype has only a few counts. The chain carries TRBV5-1 and TRBJ2-5; TRBD2 matches at 7 bases. This CDR3 comprises 16 residues. The junction had 14 bases not matched to a gene; V was cut back by 4 bases and J by 5 bases. Germline loops: CDR1 SGHRS, CDR2 YFSETQ. CDR3 sequence: CASSGTTALPGETQYF. In DNA form, the CDR3 reads TGCGCCAGCAGCGGGACTACAGCTCTTCCCGGGGAGACCCAGTACTTC.

The chain uses TRBV5-1 and TRBJ2-7; TRBD1 is a possible D gene (6 bases). The CDR3 covers 13 residues. Germline CDR1 reads SGHRS; CDR2 reads YFSETQ. Between the trimmed V and J ends, which lost 2 bases and 7 bases, there was a span of 13 bases. The DNA for the CDR3 is TGCGCCAGCAGCTTTTCACAGGGCAGGGAGCAGTACTTC. As protein: CASSFSQGREQYF. Filled out from reference TRBV5-1 and TRBJ2-7, the complete variable domain reads KAGVTQTPRYLIKTRGQQVTLSCSPISGHRSVSWYQQTPGQGLQFLFEYFSETQRNKGNFPGRFSGRQFSNSRSEMNVSTLELGDSALYLCASSFSQGREQYFGPGTRLTVT.

The chain combines TRBV4-1 with TRBJ2-1; D ambiguous. CDR3 length: 14 amino acids. CDR1 is MGHRA and CDR2 is YSYEKL in the germline V gene. V was trimmed by 0 bases and J by 7 bases, leaving 10 bases between them. The CDR3 DNA sequence: TGCGCCAGCAGCCAAGATCTCGGAGTTAATGAGCAGTTCTTC. Its protein product is CASSQDLGVNEQFF.

In this sample, this clonotype turned up a few times. The chain combines TRBV5-1 with TRBJ2-1, with 11 bases lining up with TRBD2. Germline CDR1 SGHRS, CDR2 YFSETQ. There are 16 residues in the CDR3. V trimming: 4 bases; J trimming: 7 bases; junction bases outside the gene matches: 10. As DNA, the CDR3 is TGCGCCAGCAGCCGAACCGGGGCTAGCGGGAGGAATGAGCAGTTCTTC. Protein: CASSRTGASGRNEQFF.

The gene calls are TRBV24-1 and TRBJ2-2; 7 bases are shared with TRBD2. V lost 3 bases and J lost 0; bases outside the gene matches: 0. CDR3 length: 15 residues. CDR1 is KGHDR, CDR2 SFDVKD, per germline. The CDR3 protein is CATSDSGTNTGELFF. Here the CDR3 DNA reads TGTGCCACCAGTGATAGCGGGACGAACACCGGGGAGCTGTTTTTT.

A few counts support this clonotype. This rearrangement joins TRBV7-2 to TRBJ1-1, with TRBD1 matching 12 bases. Germline V gene data show CDR1 as SGHTA and CDR2 as FQGNSA. The CDR3 sequence is 17 residues long. V shed 0 bases and J 0 bases; nucleotides not matched to a gene: 2. Here the CDR3 DNA reads TGTGCCAGCAGCTTAGCGGGGACAGGGGGCATGAACACTGAAGCTTTCTTT. The encoded protein is CASSLAGTGGMNTEAFF.

This chain links TRBV27 with TRBJ1-1, with 8 bases identical to TRBD1. Germline lookup yields CDR1 MNHEY and CDR2 SMNVEV (reference sequence). The ends lost 0 bases at V and 4 bases at J; junction bases unmatched: 7. The CDR3 loop spans 16 amino acids. For the CDR3, the DNA is TGTGCCAGCAGTTTATCCGGGCAGGGGGCCATCACTGAAGCTTTCTTT. Amino acid sequence: CASSLSGQGAITEAFF.

This clonotype came up a few times. The genes are TRBV2 and TRBJ2-7; 9 nucleotides agree with TRBD1. The ends lost 2 bases at V and 4 bases at J; junction bases unmatched: 6. Germline V gene data show CDR1 as SNHLY and CDR2 as FYNNEI. The CDR3 has 15 amino acids. This CDR3 reads CASSENRDREYEQYF. The CDR3 DNA follows: TGTGCCAGCAGTGAAAATCGGGACAGGGAATACGAGCAGTACTTC.

The chain combines TRBV27 with TRBJ2-7; D uncertain. V was shortened by 4 bases and J by 2 bases, with 9 bases between the two germline ends. In germline, CDR1 is MNHEY, CDR2 SMNVEV (reference sequence). This CDR3 region has 13 residues. CDR3 region: CASSSVGTYEQYF. The CDR3 DNA follows: TGTGCCAGCAGTTCAGTGGGGACCTACGAGCAGTACTTC.

Comments on this clonotype: Germline is not matched at one junction end, which may reflect a read error. The rearrangement links TRBV20-1 to TRBJ1-5, with D perhaps matching TRBD1 (6 bases). This CDR3 is 16 amino acids long. Germline values: CDR1 DFQATT, CDR2 SNEGSKA (reference sequence). The CDR3 spells CCARDRRRGLGQPQHF. In nucleotides, the CDR3 is TGCTGTGCTAGAGATCGGAGGAGGGGGTTGGGGCAGCCCCAGCATTTT.

This rearrangement joins TRBV20-1 to TRBJ2-7, with D perhaps TRBD2 (6 bases). CDR1 and CDR2 from the germline V gene are DFQATT and SNEGSKA (reference sequence). This CDR3 is built from 15 residues. V was pared by 0 bases and J by 2 bases, with 14 bases between. The CDR3 loop reads CSARDGTGFPYEQYF. CDR3 nucleotide sequence: TGCAGTGCTAGAGATGGGACTGGATTTCCCTACGAGCAGTACTTC.

The chain uses TRBV19 and TRBJ2-1; no reliable D call. Trimming pared 8 bases from V and 0 bases from J, leaving 14 bases between. This CDR3 region has 15 residues. The V gene's germline CDR1 is LNHDA and CDR2 SQIVND (reference sequence). The CDR3 sequence is CASQDGRSSYNEQFF. In nucleotides, the CDR3 is TGTGCCAGTCAGGACGGCAGAAGCTCCTACAATGAGCAGTTCTTC. The whole variable domain, remainder taken from reference TRBV19 and TRBJ2-1, is DGGITQSPKYLFRKEGQNVTLSCEQNLNHDAMYWYRQDPGQGLRLIYYSQIVNDFQKGDIAEGYSVSREKKESFPLTVTSAQKNPTAFYLCASQDGRSSYNEQFFGPGTRLTVL.

V gene TRBV7-2 combines with J gene TRBJ2-7; 13 positions match TRBD2. V lost 5 bases and J lost 1; bases outside the gene matches: 5. CDR3 length equals 16 residues. Germline loops: CDR1 SGHTA, CDR2 FQGNSA. The CDR3 nucleotides read TGTGCCAGCAGCCGACGGACTAGCGGGGGTTCCTACGAGCAGTACTTC. As protein: CASSRRTSGGSYEQYF. The full variable domain, with the rest looked up from reference TRBV7-2 and TRBJ2-7, is GAGVSQSPSNKVTEKGKDVELRCDPISGHTALYWYRQSLGQGLEFLIYFQGNSAPDKSGLPSDRFSAERTGGSVSTLTIQRTQQEDSAVYLCASSRRTSGGSYEQYFGPGTRLTVT.

The chain carries TRBV5-1 and TRBJ2-7; 15 positions agree with TRBD2. J lost 3 bases, V lost 4 bases, and 14 bases had no gene match. This CDR3 is built from 19 residues. Germline V gene data show CDR1 as SGHRS and CDR2 as YFSETQ. This CDR3 is CASSPTGLAGGPGFYEQYF. The CDR3 nucleotides read TGCGCCAGCAGCCCGACCGGACTAGCGGGAGGGCCTGGGTTCTACGAGCAGTACTTC.

The chain recombines TRBV24-1 with TRBJ1-5, with D tentatively TRBD1 (5 bases). The germline V gene encodes CDR1 KGHDR and CDR2 SFDVKD. The ends were cut back, 5 bases at V and 4 bases at J, with 14 bases in the middle. CDR3 size: 15 residues. This CDR3 reads CATSAPGRTNQPQHF. The DNA for the CDR3 is TGTGCCACCAGTGCCCCGGGACGGACAAATCAGCCCCAGCATTTT.

The chain carries TRBV10-3 and TRBJ2-5; a possible D gene is TRBD2 (5 bases). The length of the CDR3 is 15 residues. Looked up from germline, CDR1 is ENHRY and CDR2 is SYGVKD. V dropped 3 bases and J dropped 2 bases, with 13 bases sitting between them. CDR3 region: CAISDDGGPQETQYF. Written as DNA, the CDR3 is TGTGCCATCAGTGATGACGGAGGACCTCAAGAGACCCAGTACTTC.

The V call is TRBV7-9, the J call TRBJ2-3; D unresolved. V was shortened by 5 bases and J by 0 bases, with 15 bases between the two germline ends. The CDR3 has 16 amino acids. Germline V lookup: CDR1 SEHNR, CDR2 FQNEAQ (reference sequence). The CDR3 DNA follows: TGTGCCAGCAGCGCTTTGCGGAGCACTAGCACAGATACGCAGTATTTT. This gives the protein CASSALRSTSTDTQYF.

This clonotype appeared a few times. This chain uses TRBV20-1 with TRBJ1-1; D gene unclear. The CDR3 sequence is 12 residues long. Germline CDR1 and CDR2: DFQATT and SNEGSKA (reference sequence). Trimming shortened V by 1 base and J by 0 bases, and 3 bases separated the two germline ends. The CDR3 here is CSARVMNTEAFF. In nucleotides, the CDR3 is TGCAGTGCTAGAGTGATGAACACTGAAGCTTTCTTT.